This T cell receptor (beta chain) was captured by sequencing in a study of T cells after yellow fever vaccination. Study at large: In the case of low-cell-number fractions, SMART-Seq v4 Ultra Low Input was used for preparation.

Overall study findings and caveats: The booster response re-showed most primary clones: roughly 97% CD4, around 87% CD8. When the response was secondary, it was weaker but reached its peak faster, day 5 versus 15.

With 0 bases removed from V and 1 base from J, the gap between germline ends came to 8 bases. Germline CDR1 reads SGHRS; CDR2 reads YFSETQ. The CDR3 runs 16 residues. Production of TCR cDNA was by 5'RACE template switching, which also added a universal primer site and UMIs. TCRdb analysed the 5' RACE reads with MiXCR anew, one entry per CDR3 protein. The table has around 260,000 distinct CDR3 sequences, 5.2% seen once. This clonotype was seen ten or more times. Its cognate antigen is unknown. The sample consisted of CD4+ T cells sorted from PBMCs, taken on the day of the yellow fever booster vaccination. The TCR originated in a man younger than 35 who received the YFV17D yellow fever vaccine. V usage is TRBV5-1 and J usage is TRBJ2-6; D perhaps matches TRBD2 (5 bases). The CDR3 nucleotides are TGCGCCAGCAGCTTGGGCCGGGGATCTGGGGCCAACGTCCTGACTTTC. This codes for CASSLGRGSGANVLTF.